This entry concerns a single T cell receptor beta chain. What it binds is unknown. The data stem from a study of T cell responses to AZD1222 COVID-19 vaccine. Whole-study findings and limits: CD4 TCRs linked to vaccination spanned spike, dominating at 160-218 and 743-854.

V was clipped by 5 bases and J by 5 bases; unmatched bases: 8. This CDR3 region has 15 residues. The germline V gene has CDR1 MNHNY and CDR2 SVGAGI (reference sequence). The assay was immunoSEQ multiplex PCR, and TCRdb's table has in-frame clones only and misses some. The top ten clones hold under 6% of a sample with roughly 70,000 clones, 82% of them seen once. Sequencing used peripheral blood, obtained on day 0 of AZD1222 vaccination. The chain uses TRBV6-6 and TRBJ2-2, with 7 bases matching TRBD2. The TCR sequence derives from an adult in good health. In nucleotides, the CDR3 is TGTGCCAGCAGTCCCAGGACCGGGGGGACCGGGGAGCTGTTTTTT. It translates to CASSPRTGGTGELFF.